This T cell receptor beta chain stems from a study of blood T cell repertoires in COVID-19. As for the study in general: From T cells, B-cell-depleted T cells, or PBMCs came the material, which was cDNA or gDNA.

TCRdb keeps only in-frame clones here, not all; method: immunoSEQ multiplex PCR. This sample carries 400,000 to 450,000 clones, around 91% of them seen once, and the ten largest clones take approximately 0.55%. Germline values: CDR1 KGHSH, CDR2 LQKENI. J gave up 7 bases and V 3 bases, and 13 bases lay outside the gene matches. This CDR3 comprises 17 residues. This clone was counted a single time. The sequence derives from a young man who had recovered from COVID-19. The gene calls are TRBV18 and TRBJ1-5; 9 positions match TRBD1. Sequencing was carried out using PBMCs or T cells enriched from blood (not recorded which). CDR3 in amino acids: CASSPTEGTGNDQPQHF. The DNA for the CDR3 is TGTGCCAGCTCACCGACCGAAGGGACAGGGAATGACCAGCCCCAGCATTTT.